This passage covers 21 T cell receptor beta chains from one sample sequenced in a study of cytotoxic CD8 clonotypes in ibrutinib-treated CLL. Profiled with immunoSEQ multiplex PCR; TCRdb holds only in-frame clones, not every one. The sample holds roughly 300,000 clones, around 76% seen once. Sample: PBMCs, taken at disease progression, from a patient treated with ibrutinib. The receptors come from a human donor with chronic lymphocytic leukemia.

This chain's CDR3 is CASSQDSASGLKQQYF. The CDR3 DNA is TGTGCCAGCAGCCAAGATTCGGCTAGCGGGCTTAAACAGCAGTACTTC. The chain couples TRBV4-2 to TRBJ2-7, with 8 bases that match TRBD2. CDR3 length: 16 amino acids. J gave up 8 bases and V 0 bases, and 12 bases lay outside the gene matches. Germline CDR1 and CDR2: LGHNA and YNFKEQ.

The chain links TRBV10-3 to TRBJ2-3; D remains ambiguous. V gave up 0 bases and J gave up 6 bases, with 13 bases separating them. This CDR3 has 15 amino acids. CDR1 is ENHRY and CDR2 is SYGVKD in the germline V gene. DNA for the CDR3: TGTGCCATCAGTGAGTCGAGCCTAATTGGTGATACGCAGTATTTT. Its protein product is CAISESSLIGDTQYF.

The rearrangement joins TRBV27 to TRBJ2-7; D is unresolved. The CDR3 loop spans 14 amino acids. Germline V gene data show CDR1 as MNHEY and CDR2 as SMNVEV (reference sequence). Trimming left V 3 bases short and J 0 bases short, with 9 bases between. The CDR3 reads CASSFDWDSYEQYF. The CDR3 nucleotides read TGTGCCAGCAGTTTTGACTGGGACTCCTACGAGCAGTACTTC.

This clone was seen only once. The V call is TRBV5-6, the J call TRBJ1-2; no clear D gene. The V and J ends lost 5 bases and 2 bases respectively, with 16 bases between them. The CDR3 extends over 15 amino acids. Germline V lookup: CDR1 SGHDT, CDR2 YYEEEE. The chain's CDR3 is CASSPPGSTNYGYTF. The CDR3 region has the DNA TGTGCCAGCAGTCCTCCGGGATCCACCAACTATGGCTACACCTTC.

The V call is TRBV27, the J call TRBJ2-1; 8 bases are a match to TRBD2. Trimming cost V 5 bases and J 1 base; bases outside gene matches: 4. The CDR3 consists of 15 residues. Germline V lookup: CDR1 MNHEY, CDR2 SMNVEV (reference sequence). The CDR3 loop reads CASSTRGGSYNEQFF. The CDR3 coding sequence is TGTGCCAGCAGTACCCGGGGGGGGTCCTACAATGAGCAGTTCTTC.

As DNA, the CDR3 is TGTGCCAGTATGGTGGCAGAAAACACCGGGGAGCTGTTTTTT. Encoded protein: CASMVAENTGELFF. This chain joins TRBV19 and TRBJ2-2; D not resolved. Germline CDR1 is LNHDA and CDR2 is SQIVND (reference sequence). V lost 7 bases to trimming and J lost 2 bases, with 11 bases between them. CDR3 size: 14 residues.

The DNA of the CDR3 is TGTGCCAGCAGTTACGGGGCGGGAGCGTTCAAGGAGCAGTACTTC. Protein product: CASSYGAGAFKEQYF. This chain connects TRBV6-6 to TRBJ2-7, with 7 bases aligning to TRBD2. Germline CDR1 and CDR2: MNHNY and SVGAGI (reference sequence). CDR3 length: 15 amino acids. V gave up 2 bases and J gave up 7 bases; unmatched junction bases: 11.

The chain recombines TRBV5-1 with TRBJ1-2; D call uncertain. Germline CDR1 reads SGHRS; CDR2 reads YFSETQ. The V end was cut by 1 base, the J end by 2 bases, with 9 bases between. The length of the CDR3 is 14 residues. CDR3 nucleotide sequence: TGCGCCAGCAGCTTGTGGCCAAACAACTATGGCTACACCTTC. Translating it yields CASSLWPNNYGYTF.

This clone was detected only a few times. CDR3 region: CASRETDTQYF. The CDR3 region has the DNA TGCGCCAGCAGGGAGACAGATACGCAGTATTTT. The V gene is TRBV5-1, the J gene TRBJ2-3; D remains unclear. The germline V gene has CDR1 SGHRS and CDR2 YFSETQ. The V end was cut by 5 bases, the J end by 3 bases, with 4 bases between. The CDR3 consists of 11 residues.

The chain is built from TRBV7-3 and TRBJ2-5, with D possibly matching TRBD1 (6 bases). This CDR3 is built from 16 residues. V lost 5 bases to trimming and J lost 5 bases, with 21 bases between them. Per germline, CDR1 SGHTA and CDR2 FQGTGA. The CDR3 nucleotides are TGTGCCAGCAGCGTCAGGAACAGGGTGATCCCGGAGACCCAGTACTTC. Translation: CASSVRNRVIPETQYF.

The J gene is TRBJ2-5, the V gene TRBV29-1; no clear D. Germline V gene lookup returns CDR1 SQVTM and CDR2 ANQGSEA. The CDR3 loop spans 15 amino acids. The ends were cut back, 4 bases at V and 4 bases at J, with 19 bases in the middle. This chain's CDR3 is CSVGLHPDIRETQYF. The CDR3, as DNA: TGCAGCGTTGGTTTACACCCCGACATAAGAGAGACCCAGTACTTC.

The chain joins TRBV5-6 to TRBJ1-1, with 8 bases identical to TRBD1. The ends lost 2 bases at V and 6 bases at J; junction bases unmatched: 6. Germline lookup yields CDR1 SGHDT and CDR2 YYEEEE. The CDR3 is 14 residues long. CDR3 region: CASSLSGGWAEAFF. In nucleotides, the CDR3 is TGTGCCAGCAGCTTATCAGGGGGCTGGGCTGAAGCTTTCTTT.

The J gene is TRBJ2-7, the V gene TRBV5-6, with TRBD2 matching over 8 bases. This CDR3 has 13 amino acids. Germline V gene sequence: CDR1 SGHDT, CDR2 YYEEEE. V shed 0 bases, J shed 6 bases, and the junction held 2 bases outside the gene matches. The CDR3 bases are TGTGCCAGCAGCTTGGGACTAGCGACCGAGCAGTACTTC. Protein product: CASSLGLATEQYF.

This chain joins TRBV2 and TRBJ2-7; 7 nucleotides align to TRBD1. V shed 6 bases and J 3 bases; nucleotides not matched to a gene: 5. Germline lookup yields CDR1 SNHLY and CDR2 FYNNEI. The CDR3 extends over 13 amino acids. CDR3 bases: TGTGCCAGCAGGGCCGGGACAGACTACGAGCAGTACTTC. It translates to CASRAGTDYEQYF.

This clone appeared a single time. The chain's CDR3 is CASSLVDRPFNYGYTF. CDR3 nucleotides: TGTGCCAGCAGCTTGGTGGACAGGCCGTTTAACTATGGCTACACCTTC. This chain links TRBV5-4 with TRBJ1-2; 7 nucleotides agree with TRBD1. There are 16 residues in the CDR3. J gave up 1 base and V 0 bases, and 6 bases lay outside the gene matches. Per the germline V gene, CDR1 is SGHNT and CDR2 is YYREEE (reference sequence).

V is TRBV7-9 and J is TRBJ2-3, with a tentative D call TRBD1 (5 bases). This CDR3 has 16 residues. The V and J ends lost 5 bases and 0 bases respectively, with 15 bases between them. The germline V gene encodes CDR1 SEHNR and CDR2 FQNEAQ (reference sequence). Here the CDR3 DNA reads TGTGCCAGCAGCCGTCTTTACAGGATTAGCACAGATACGCAGTATTTT. As protein: CASSRLYRISTDTQYF.

The V call is TRBV19, the J call TRBJ1-2; D ambiguous. Trimming removed 3 bases from V and 7 bases from J, with 9 bases in between. CDR1 and CDR2 (germline): LNHDA, SQIVND (reference sequence). CDR3 length equals 12 residues. As DNA, the CDR3 is TGTGCCAGTAGTATTGCGACGAGTGGCTACACCTTC. Translation: CASSIATSGYTF. Supplemented by reference TRBV19 and TRBJ1-2, the full variable domain reads DGGITQSPKYLFRKEGQNVTLSCEQNLNHDAMYWYRQDPGQGLRLIYYSQIVNDFQKGDIAEGYSVSREKKESFPLTVTSAQKNPTAFYLCASSIATSGYTFGSGTRLTVV.

The chain recombines TRBV6-6 with TRBJ2-3, with 10 nucleotides matching TRBD2. The CDR3 has 15 residues. Germline CDR1 is MNHNY and CDR2 is SVGAGI (reference sequence). Trimming cost V 5 bases and J 5 bases; bases outside gene matches: 7. CDR3 bases: TGTGCCAGCAGTCGGAGCGGGGGGGCCATAGATACGCAGTATTTT. Amino acid sequence: CASSRSGGAIDTQYF.

The rearrangement links TRBV5-6 to TRBJ2-3; 14 nucleotides match TRBD2. The CDR3 runs 17 residues. V shed 4 bases and J 4 bases; nucleotides not matched to a gene: 8. The germline V gene encodes CDR1 SGHDT and CDR2 YYEEEE. This CDR3 reads CASSPGTSGSFADTQYF. CDR3 nucleotides: TGTGCCAGCAGCCCCGGGACTAGCGGGAGTTTCGCAGATACGCAGTATTTT.

The chain uses TRBV28 and TRBJ2-7, with D perhaps matching TRBD2 (5 bases). CDR3 size: 13 residues. Germline-derived CDR1 and CDR2 are MDHEN and SYDVKM. V lost 7 bases and J lost 7, with 17 bases in between. The CDR3 loop is CASNLNRWREQYF. Here the CDR3 DNA reads TGTGCCAGCAACCTCAACCGATGGAGGGAGCAGTACTTC.

The V call is TRBV7-9, the J call TRBJ2-1, with TRBD2 identical over 16 bases. The CDR3 has 16 residues. With V trimmed by 1 base and J by 9 bases, 3 bases remained unmatched. Germline V CDR1 and CDR2: SEHNR, FQNEAQ (reference sequence). The DNA of the CDR3 is TGTGCCAGCAGCTTAGGGGGACTAGCGGGAGGGCGTGAGCAGTTCTTC. Amino acid sequence: CASSLGGLAGGREQFF.